In its sample, the clone carrying this T cell receptor (beta chain) was seen many times. Antigen specificity is unknown. The sample belongs to a study of identical twins. Study-wide findings and caveats: Abundant beta clonotypes from cord blood had fewer insertions, unlike memory repertoires, which showed none. Not following the same donors, the study drew its conclusions from cross-sectional statistical analysis.

Each CDR3 protein is one row after TCRdb ran MiXCR on the 5' RACE reads. Of hundreds of thousands of distinct CDR3 sequences listed, 6% to 6.5% are singletons. The CDR3 is 12 residues long. The germline V and J ends were trimmed by 4 bases and 8 bases, with 9 bases remaining between them. The chain uses TRBV12-3 or TRBV12-4 and TRBJ2-1; D not certain. The sequence was collected from a young man in good health. The sample comprised naive T cells sorted from blood. CDR3 region: CASSSSIYEQFF. The CDR3 DNA reads TGTGCCAGCAGTTCTTCCATCTATGAGCAGTTCTTC.